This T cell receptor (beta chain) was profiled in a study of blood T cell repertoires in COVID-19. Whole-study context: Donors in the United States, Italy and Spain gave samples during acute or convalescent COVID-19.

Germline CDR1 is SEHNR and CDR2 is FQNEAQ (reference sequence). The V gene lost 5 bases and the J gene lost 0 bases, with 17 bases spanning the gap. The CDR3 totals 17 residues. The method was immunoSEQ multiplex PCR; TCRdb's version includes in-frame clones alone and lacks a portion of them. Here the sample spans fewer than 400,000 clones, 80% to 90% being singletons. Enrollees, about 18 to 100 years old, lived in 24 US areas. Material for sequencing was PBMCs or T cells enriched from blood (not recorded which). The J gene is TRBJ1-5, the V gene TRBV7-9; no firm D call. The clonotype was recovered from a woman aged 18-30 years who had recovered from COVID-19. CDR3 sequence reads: CASSPGRNDYSNQPQHF. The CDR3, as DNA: TGTGCCAGCAGCCCCGGGAGGAATGATTATAGCAATCAGCCCCAGCATTTT.